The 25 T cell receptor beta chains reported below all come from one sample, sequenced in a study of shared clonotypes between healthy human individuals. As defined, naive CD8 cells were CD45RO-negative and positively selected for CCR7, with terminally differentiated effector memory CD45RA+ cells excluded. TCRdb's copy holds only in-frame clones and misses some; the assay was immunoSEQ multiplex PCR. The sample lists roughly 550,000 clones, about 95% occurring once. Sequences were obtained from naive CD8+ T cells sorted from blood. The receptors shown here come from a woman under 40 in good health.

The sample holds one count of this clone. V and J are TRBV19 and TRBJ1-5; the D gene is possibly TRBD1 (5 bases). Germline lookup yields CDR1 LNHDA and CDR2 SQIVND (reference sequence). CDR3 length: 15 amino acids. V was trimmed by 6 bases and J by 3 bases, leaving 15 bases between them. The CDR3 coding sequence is TGTGCCAGTAGCCCGATCGACAGTCCCAATCAGCCCCAGCATTTT. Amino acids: CASSPIDSPNQPQHF. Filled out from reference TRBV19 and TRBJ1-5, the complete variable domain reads DGGITQSPKYLFRKEGQNVTLSCEQNLNHDAMYWYRQDPGQGLRLIYYSQIVNDFQKGDIAEGYSVSREKKESFPLTVTSAQKNPTAFYLCASSPIDSPNQPQHFGDGTRLSIL.

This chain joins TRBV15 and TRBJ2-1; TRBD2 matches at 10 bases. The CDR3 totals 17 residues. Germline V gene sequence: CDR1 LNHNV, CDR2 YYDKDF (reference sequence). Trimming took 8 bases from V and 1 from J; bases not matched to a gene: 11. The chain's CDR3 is CATAIGLAEGSYNEQFF. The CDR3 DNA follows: TGTGCCACCGCGATAGGACTAGCGGAAGGGTCCTACAATGAGCAGTTCTTC. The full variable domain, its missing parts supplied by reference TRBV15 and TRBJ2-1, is DAMVIQNPRYQVTQFGKPVTLSCSQTLNHNVMYWYQQKSSQAPKLLFHYYDKDFNNEADTPDNFQSRRPNTSFCFLDIRSPGLGDTAMYLCATAIGLAEGSYNEQFFGPGTRLTVL.

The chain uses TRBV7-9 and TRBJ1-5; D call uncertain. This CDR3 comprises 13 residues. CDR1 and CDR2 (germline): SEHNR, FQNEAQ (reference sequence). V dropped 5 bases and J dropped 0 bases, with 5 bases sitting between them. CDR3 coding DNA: TGTGCCAGCAGCCACAGTAGCAATCAGCCCCAGCATTTT. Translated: CASSHSSNQPQHF.

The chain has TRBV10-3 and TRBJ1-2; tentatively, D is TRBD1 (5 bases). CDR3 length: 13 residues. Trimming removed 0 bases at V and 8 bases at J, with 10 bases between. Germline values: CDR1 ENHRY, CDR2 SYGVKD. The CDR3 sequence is CAISESWGDGYTF. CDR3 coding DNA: TGTGCCATCAGTGAGTCGTGGGGGGACGGCTACACCTTC.

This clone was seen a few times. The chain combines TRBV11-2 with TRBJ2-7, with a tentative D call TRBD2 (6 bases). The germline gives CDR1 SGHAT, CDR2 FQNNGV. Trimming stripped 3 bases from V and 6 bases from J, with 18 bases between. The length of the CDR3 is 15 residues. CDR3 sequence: CASSFDGGPLVEQYF. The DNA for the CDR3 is TGTGCCAGCAGCTTTGATGGAGGGCCTCTAGTCGAGCAGTACTTC.

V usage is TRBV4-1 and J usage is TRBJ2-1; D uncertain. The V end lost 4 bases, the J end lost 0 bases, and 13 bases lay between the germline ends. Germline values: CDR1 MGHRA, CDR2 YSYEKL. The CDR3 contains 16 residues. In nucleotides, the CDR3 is TGCGCCAGCAGCCTACCGACTGAAAGCTCCTACAATGAGCAGTTCTTC. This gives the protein CASSLPTESSYNEQFF.

The CDR3: CASSLSGLADENIQYF. The CDR3 nucleotides read TGTGCCAGCAGTTTAAGCGGGCTAGCGGACGAAAACATTCAGTACTTC. The chain carries TRBV28 and TRBJ2-4; 7 nucleotides agree with TRBD2. CDR3 size: 16 residues. V was pared by 2 bases and J by 5 bases, with 9 bases of the junction left unmatched. The germline V gene encodes CDR1 MDHEN and CDR2 SYDVKM.

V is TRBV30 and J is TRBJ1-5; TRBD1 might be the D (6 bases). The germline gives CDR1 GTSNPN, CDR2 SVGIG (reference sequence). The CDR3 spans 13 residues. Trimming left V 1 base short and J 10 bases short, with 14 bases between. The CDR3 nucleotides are TGTGCCTGGAGTGAGCGGACAGTCAATCCCCAGCATTTT. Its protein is CAWSERTVNPQHF.

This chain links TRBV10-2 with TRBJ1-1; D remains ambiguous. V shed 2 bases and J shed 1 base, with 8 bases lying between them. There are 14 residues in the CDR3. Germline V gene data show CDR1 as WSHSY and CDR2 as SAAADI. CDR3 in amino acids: CASSEIGGNTEAFF. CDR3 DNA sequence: TGCGCCAGCAGTGAGATCGGCGGGAACACTGAAGCTTTCTTT.

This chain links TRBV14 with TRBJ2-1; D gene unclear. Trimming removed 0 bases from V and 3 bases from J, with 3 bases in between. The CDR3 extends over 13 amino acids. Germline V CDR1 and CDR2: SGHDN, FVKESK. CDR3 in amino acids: CASSQEVYNEQFF. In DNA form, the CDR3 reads TGTGCCAGCAGCCAAGAAGTCTACAATGAGCAGTTCTTC.

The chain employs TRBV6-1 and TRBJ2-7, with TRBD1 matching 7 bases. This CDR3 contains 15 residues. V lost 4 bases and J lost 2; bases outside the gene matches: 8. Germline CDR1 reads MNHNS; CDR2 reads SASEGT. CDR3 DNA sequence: TGTGCCAGCAGTGCAAGACAGGGTGAAACCTACGAGCAGTACTTC. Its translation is CASSARQGETYEQYF.

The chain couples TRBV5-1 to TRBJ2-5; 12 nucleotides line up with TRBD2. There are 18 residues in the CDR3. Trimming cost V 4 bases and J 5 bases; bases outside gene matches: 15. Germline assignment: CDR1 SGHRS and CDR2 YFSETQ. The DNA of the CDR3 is TGCGCCAGCAGCCCCCTACTAGCGGGAGGCCAAGGGGGGGAGACCCAGTACTTC. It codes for CASSPLLAGGQGGETQYF. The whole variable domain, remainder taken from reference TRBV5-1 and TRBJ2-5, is KAGVTQTPRYLIKTRGQQVTLSCSPISGHRSVSWYQQTPGQGLQFLFEYFSETQRNKGNFPGRFSGRQFSNSRSEMNVSTLELGDSALYLCASSPLLAGGQGGETQYFGPGTRLLVL.

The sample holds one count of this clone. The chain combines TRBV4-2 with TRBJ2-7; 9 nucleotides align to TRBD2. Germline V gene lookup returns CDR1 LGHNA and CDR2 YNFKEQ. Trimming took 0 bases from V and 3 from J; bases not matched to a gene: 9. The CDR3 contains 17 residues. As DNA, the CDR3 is TGTGCCAGCAGCCAAGAACCGATGCTAGCGGGAATCTACGAGCAGTACTTC. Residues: CASSQEPMLAGIYEQYF.

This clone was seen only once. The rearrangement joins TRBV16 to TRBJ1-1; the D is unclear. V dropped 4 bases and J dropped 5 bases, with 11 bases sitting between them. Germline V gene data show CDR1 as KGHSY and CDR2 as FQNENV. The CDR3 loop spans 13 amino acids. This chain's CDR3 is CASSLPQNTEAFF. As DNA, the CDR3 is TGTGCCAGCAGCCTCCCCCAAAATACTGAAGCTTTCTTT.

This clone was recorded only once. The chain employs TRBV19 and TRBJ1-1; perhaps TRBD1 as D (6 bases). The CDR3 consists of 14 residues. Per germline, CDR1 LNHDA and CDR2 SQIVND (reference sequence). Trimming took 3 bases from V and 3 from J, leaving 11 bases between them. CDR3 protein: CASSIRTVDTEAFF. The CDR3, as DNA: TGTGCCAGTAGTATCCGGACAGTGGACACTGAAGCTTTCTTT. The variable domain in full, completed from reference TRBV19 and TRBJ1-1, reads DGGITQSPKYLFRKEGQNVTLSCEQNLNHDAMYWYRQDPGQGLRLIYYSQIVNDFQKGDIAEGYSVSREKKESFPLTVTSAQKNPTAFYLCASSIRTVDTEAFFGQGTRLTVV.

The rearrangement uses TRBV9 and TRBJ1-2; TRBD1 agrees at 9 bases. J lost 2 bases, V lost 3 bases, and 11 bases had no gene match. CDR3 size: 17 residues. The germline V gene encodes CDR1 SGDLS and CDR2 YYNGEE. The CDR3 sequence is CASSGRRDREENYGYTF. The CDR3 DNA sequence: TGTGCCAGCAGCGGTCGGAGGGACAGGGAGGAAAACTATGGCTACACCTTC.

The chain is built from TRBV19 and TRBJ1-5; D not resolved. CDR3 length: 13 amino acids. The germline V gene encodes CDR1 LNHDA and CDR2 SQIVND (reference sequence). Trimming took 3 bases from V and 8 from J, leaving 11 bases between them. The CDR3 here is CASSIILWEPQHF. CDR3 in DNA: TGTGCCAGTAGTATCATTCTTTGGGAGCCCCAGCATTTT.

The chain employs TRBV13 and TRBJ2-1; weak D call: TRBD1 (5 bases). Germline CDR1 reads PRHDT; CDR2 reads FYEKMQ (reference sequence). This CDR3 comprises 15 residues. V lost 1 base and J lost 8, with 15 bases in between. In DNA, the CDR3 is TGTGCCAGCAGCTTAGTGGGCAGGGTGTACGATGAGCAGTTCTTC. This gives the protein CASSLVGRVYDEQFF.

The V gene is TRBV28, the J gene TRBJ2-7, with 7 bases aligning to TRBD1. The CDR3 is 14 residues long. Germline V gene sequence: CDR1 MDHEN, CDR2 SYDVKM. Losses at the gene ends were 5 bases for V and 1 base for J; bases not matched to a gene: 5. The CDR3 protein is CASSVGRGSYEQYF. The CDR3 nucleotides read TGTGCCAGCAGTGTCGGCAGGGGGTCCTACGAGCAGTACTTC. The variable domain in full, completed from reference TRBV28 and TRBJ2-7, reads DVKVTQSSRYLVKRTGEKVFLECVQDMDHENMFWYRQDPGLGLRLIYFSYDVKMKEKGDIPEGYSVSREKKERFSLILESASTNQTSMYLCASSVGRGSYEQYFGPGTRLTVT.

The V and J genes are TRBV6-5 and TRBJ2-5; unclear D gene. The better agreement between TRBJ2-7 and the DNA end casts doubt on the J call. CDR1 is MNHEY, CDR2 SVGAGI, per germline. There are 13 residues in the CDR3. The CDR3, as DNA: TGTGCCAGCAGTTACTCAGTAGACTACGAGCAGTACTTC. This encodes CASSYSVDYEQYF.

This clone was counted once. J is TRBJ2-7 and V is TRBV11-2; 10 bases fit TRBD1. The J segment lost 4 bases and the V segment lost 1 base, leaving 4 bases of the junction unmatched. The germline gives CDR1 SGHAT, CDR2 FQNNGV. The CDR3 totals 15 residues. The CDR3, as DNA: TGTGCCAGCAGCTTAGCGGGACAGGGGCAGTACGAGCAGTACTTC. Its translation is CASSLAGQGQYEQYF.

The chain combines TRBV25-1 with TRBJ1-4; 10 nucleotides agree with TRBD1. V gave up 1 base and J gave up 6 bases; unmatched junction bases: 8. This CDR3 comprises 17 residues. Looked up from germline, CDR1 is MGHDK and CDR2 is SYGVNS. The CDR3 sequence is CASSEWGTGVLDEKLFF. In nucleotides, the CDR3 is TGTGCCAGCAGTGAATGGGGGACAGGGGTGCTTGATGAAAAACTGTTTTTT. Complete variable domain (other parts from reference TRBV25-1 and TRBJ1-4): EADIYQTPRYLVIGTGKKITLECSQTMGHDKMYWYQQDPGMELHLIHYSYGVNSTEKGDLSSESTVSRIRTEHFPLTLESARPSHTSQYLCASSEWGTGVLDEKLFFGSGTQLSVL.

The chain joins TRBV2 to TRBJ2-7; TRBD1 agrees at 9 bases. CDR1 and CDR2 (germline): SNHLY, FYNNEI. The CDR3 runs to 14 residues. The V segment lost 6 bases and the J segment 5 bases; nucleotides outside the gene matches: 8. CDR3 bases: TGTGCCAGCAGAGCCGGGACAGGGTCCGACGAGCAGTACTTC. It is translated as CASRAGTGSDEQYF.

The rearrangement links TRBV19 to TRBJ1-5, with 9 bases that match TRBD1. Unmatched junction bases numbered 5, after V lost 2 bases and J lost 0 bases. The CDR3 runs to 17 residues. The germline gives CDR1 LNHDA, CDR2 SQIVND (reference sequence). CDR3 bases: TGTGCCAGTAGTATAATTCGGACAGGGGATAGCAATCAGCCCCAGCATTTT. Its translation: CASSIIRTGDSNQPQHF.

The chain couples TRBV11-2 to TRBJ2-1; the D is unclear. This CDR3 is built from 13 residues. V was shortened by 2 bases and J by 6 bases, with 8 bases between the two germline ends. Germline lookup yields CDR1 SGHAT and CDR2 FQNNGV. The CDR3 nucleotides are TGTGCCAGCAGCTTACTTTCTTCCAATGAGCAGTTCTTC. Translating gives CASSLLSSNEQFF.